This passage covers 7 T cell receptor beta chains from one sample sequenced in a study of blood T cell repertoires in COVID-19. The method was immunoSEQ multiplex PCR; TCRdb's version includes in-frame clones alone and lacks a portion of them. The profile shows a few hundred thousand clones, 84% of them singletons. Sequencing was performed on peripheral blood. The receptors were gathered from a young man with active or convalescent COVID-19.

The genes are TRBV19 and TRBJ2-7; 12 bases line up with TRBD1. Germline loops: CDR1 LNHDA, CDR2 SQIVND (reference sequence). With V trimmed by 5 bases and J by 5 bases, 10 bases remained unmatched. This CDR3 is 16 amino acids long. This CDR3 is CASSPYPGQGAHEQYF. CDR3 in DNA: TGTGCCAGTAGTCCCTACCCGGGACAGGGGGCCCACGAGCAGTACTTC.

The chain carries TRBV27 and TRBJ1-2; no definite D call. The CDR3 extends over 15 amino acids. Germline V gene sequence: CDR1 MNHEY, CDR2 SMNVEV (reference sequence). V lost 5 bases and J lost 1, with 14 bases in between. In DNA, the CDR3 is TGTGCCAGCAGTCCAGGCAGACACCTTAACTATGGCTACACCTTC. Protein sequence: CASSPGRHLNYGYTF.

The V and J genes are TRBV7-2 and TRBJ2-7, with 7 nucleotides matching TRBD1. The CDR3 covers 14 residues. J gave up 4 bases and V 5 bases, and 8 bases lay outside the gene matches. Per the germline V gene, CDR1 is SGHTA and CDR2 is FQGNSA. CDR3 sequence: CASSLTGAGYEQYF. The DNA of the CDR3 is TGTGCCAGCAGCCTAACAGGGGCCGGGTACGAGCAGTACTTC.

The gene calls are TRBV3-1 (or the pseudogene TRBV3-2) and TRBJ2-2; D remains unclear. Germline CDR1 LGHDT, CDR2 YNNKEL (reference sequence). The CDR3 runs 14 residues. V lost 1 base, J lost 6 bases, and 9 bases lay in between. This CDR3 is CASSQVFGPGELFF. As DNA, the CDR3 is TGTGCCAGCAGCCAAGTATTTGGGCCCGGGGAGCTGTTTTTT.

The chain recombines TRBV6-5 with TRBJ2-7, with D perhaps TRBD2 (5 bases). The CDR3 sequence is 14 residues long. The V gene's germline CDR1 is MNHEY and CDR2 SVGAGI. V gave up 5 bases and J gave up 1 base, with 12 bases separating them. CDR3 sequence reads: CASSSFGGSYEQYF. The CDR3 DNA is TGTGCCAGCAGTAGCTTTGGAGGATCCTACGAGCAGTACTTC.

The V and J genes are TRBV7-9 and TRBJ1-3; no reliable D call. V lost 5 bases and J 4 bases, leaving 12 bases between the germline ends. The CDR3 is 14 residues long. The germline CDR1 and CDR2 sequences are SEHNR and FQNEAQ (reference sequence). CDR3 nucleotides: TGTGCCAGCAGCGTGGACGGAGGCGGAAACACCATATATTTT. This codes for CASSVDGGGNTIYF.

This sequence joins TRBV2 and TRBJ1-2; 10 nucleotides line up with TRBD1. V lost 5 bases, J lost 8 bases, and 8 bases stayed unmatched. The CDR3 is 14 amino acids. Germline lookup yields CDR1 SNHLY and CDR2 FYNNEI. The CDR3 is CASSQDRGSGGYTF. The CDR3 coding sequence is TGTGCCAGCAGTCAGGACAGGGGGAGTGGAGGCTACACCTTC.